A single TCR beta chain is shown here with its context. This clone was picked up one time. What antigen it recognizes has not been identified. No much larger clonotype is one base removed from it; base qualities were not supplied. This sample is drawn from a study of blood T cell repertoires in COVID-19 (dated by TCRdb to 2019 to 2021). A note on the overall study: The collaborator samples originated in the United States, Italy and Spain and spanned the acute and convalescent phases of COVID-19. The prospective study material was composed of cDNA or gDNA derived from T cells, B-cell-depleted T cells, or PBMCs. The dataset comprised deeply sampled blood TCRbeta repertoires from subjects exposed to, actively infected with, or recovered from COVID-19. The repertoires were made available in a free public database intended to serve as a resource for research on the immune response to SARS-CoV-2. The samples were drawn from the first 160 participants of the ongoing ImmuneRACE study and from 1,254 subjects provided by 6 global collaborators. Sample metadata almost always included a de-identified subject ID, COVID-19 status, age in years and sex. Where available, HLA class I and class II types were taken from metadata supplied by the sample provider and were not determined by assay-based typing.

TCRbeta CDR3 regions were amplified from genomic DNA by means of the immunoSEQ Assay, a bias-controlled multiplex PCR. As for the authors' bioinformatics: Within the assay, amplification of reference gene primers was used to estimate how many nucleated cells each sample contained. Sequence reads were collapsed and filtered to measure the absolute abundance of every unique TCRbeta CDR3 rearrangement. For each sample, productive Simpson clonality was calculated as the square root of Simpson's diversity index across productive rearrangements. As stored in TCRdb, this immuneACCESS dataset retains in-frame rearrangements with V and J assigned. A fraction of the clones does not appear; measured against another copy, unresolved V genes explain less than half of the discrepancy, and the remainder lacks a known reason. The V and J calls and clone size were taken over from that table, and D and trimming were inferred from the DNA. This sample lists about 240,000 clones; approximately 83% were detected once. The ten top clones hold about 1.9% of the sample.

General study outcomes and caveats: The quantity of clinical and demographic metadata differed by source and by participant and was supplied without curation.

A second Seattle source provided samples from volunteer blood donors who had recovered from COVID-19. The collaborating institutions used their own protocols to collect whole blood in K2EDTA tubes. For TCRbeta analysis, collaborator samples were shipped as frozen whole blood, as isolated PBMCs, or as DNA extracted from either sample type. Sequenced: peripheral blood. The sequence came from a man younger than 45 who had recovered from COVID-19.

The bases read TGTGCCAGCTCACCGTCGCAGGGCGTCCCCTCTGGAAACACCATATATTTT. Translation gives CASSPSQGVPSGNTIYF. This chain is built from TRBV18 and TRBJ1-3; TRBD1 is a weak D gene call, 5 bases matching. The CDR3 spans 17 residues, from the cysteine through the phenylalanine. The kept DNA is CDR3 alone, 51 bases in frame from the first base. V and J are truncated by 3 bases and 0 bases respectively, leaving an intervening sequence of 15 bases. CDR1 and CDR2 are read off the germline V gene as KGHSH and LQKENI.